Given below is one TCR beta chain in context. The CDR3 loop spans 15 amino acids. V lost 2 bases, J lost 2 bases, and 5 bases stayed unmatched. Germline CDR1 is SGHNT and CDR2 is YYREEE (reference sequence). This sample was taken from a study of blood T cell repertoires in COVID-19. Study information: From T cells, B-cell-depleted T cells, or PBMCs came the material, which was cDNA or gDNA.

Cohorts were determined from participant-reported clinical history. Recovery meant two consecutive negative NP/OP PCR tests, professional clearance, or resolved symptoms. In the original analysis: The assay estimated nucleated cells by amplifying reference gene primers. Some clones are missing from TCRdb's copy, which holds only in-frame ones; the method was immunoSEQ multiplex PCR. D and trimming come from the DNA, and the V and J calls and clone size come from that table. The sample contains 150,000 to 200,000 clones, 65% to 90% of which appear only once. The chain recombines TRBV5-4 with TRBJ2-7; TRBD2 matches at 9 bases. Source material: PBMCs or T cells enriched from blood (not recorded which). The origin of this receptor is a man between 40 and 49 years old who had recovered from COVID-19. The CDR3 loop is CASSFSGSEAYEQYF. The CDR3 region has the DNA TGTGCCAGCAGCTTTAGCGGGAGCGAAGCCTACGAGCAGTACTTC.